Presented here are 3 T cell receptor beta chains from one specimen sequenced in a study of cytomegalovirus exposure and HLA in healthy donors. The PCR was carried out with 60 Vbeta primers and 13 Jbeta primers. Profiled with immunoSEQ multiplex PCR; TCRdb holds only in-frame clones, not every one. This table lists tens of thousands of clones. The sample comprised PBMCs. The receptor set was obtained from a female donor in good health and CMV-seronegative.

The chain is built from TRBV2 and TRBJ2-7; perhaps TRBD1 as D (5 bases). The V gene's germline CDR1 is SNHLY and CDR2 FYNNEI. The CDR3 is 13 amino acids. Trimming shortened V by 2 bases and J by 5 bases, and 10 bases separated the two germline ends. The CDR3 DNA sequence: TGTGCCAGCAGTGAACAGGGTACCAACGAGCAGTACTTC. Translation: CASSEQGTNEQYF.

V and J are TRBV5-1 and TRBJ1-5; TRBD1 aligns across 7 bases. Germline CDR1 reads SGHRS; CDR2 reads YFSETQ. J lost 3 bases, V lost 2 bases, and 5 bases had no gene match. The CDR3 has 15 amino acids. CDR3 sequence: CASSLGGTDNQPQHF. CDR3 nucleotide sequence: TGCGCCAGCAGCTTAGGAGGGACAGACAATCAGCCCCAGCATTTT.

V is TRBV5-1 and J is TRBJ1-5; no definite D call. Germline V lookup: CDR1 SGHRS, CDR2 YFSETQ. V shed 0 bases and J shed 6 bases, with 13 bases lying between them. The CDR3 contains 15 residues. The CDR3 sequence is CASSLAPGLGQPQHF. The CDR3 DNA sequence: TGCGCCAGCAGCTTGGCCCCGGGATTGGGTCAGCCCCAGCATTTT.